This T cell receptor beta chain was retrieved from a study of Tregs in tolerant kidney transplant recipients. Study results and limitations: The most relevant donor-specific Treg TCRbeta repertoire apparently came from expansion with activated donor B cells.

Produced via immunoSEQ multiplex PCR; TCRdb's table is partial and in-frame only. The table shows about 50,000 clones, with 89% occurring only once. Details on this clone: Antigen: not known.

CDR3 length: 14 residues. The germline V gene has CDR1 MGHDK and CDR2 SYGVNS. J lost 5 bases, V lost 2 bases, and 3 bases had no gene match. Mixed chimerism was transient after nonmyeloablative marrow transplants from related graft donors. V usage is TRBV25-1 and J usage is TRBJ1-2; the match to TRBD1 covers 9 bases. This clonotype was obtained from a human patient who received a combined kidney and bone marrow transplant. Some T cells here may be from the graft donor. The specimen was CD8+ T cells from blood (PBMCs), collected 12 months after the transplant. The CDR3 bases are TGTGCCAGCAGTGAAACCGGGACAGGGTATGGCTACACCTTC. It is translated as CASSETGTGYGYTF.